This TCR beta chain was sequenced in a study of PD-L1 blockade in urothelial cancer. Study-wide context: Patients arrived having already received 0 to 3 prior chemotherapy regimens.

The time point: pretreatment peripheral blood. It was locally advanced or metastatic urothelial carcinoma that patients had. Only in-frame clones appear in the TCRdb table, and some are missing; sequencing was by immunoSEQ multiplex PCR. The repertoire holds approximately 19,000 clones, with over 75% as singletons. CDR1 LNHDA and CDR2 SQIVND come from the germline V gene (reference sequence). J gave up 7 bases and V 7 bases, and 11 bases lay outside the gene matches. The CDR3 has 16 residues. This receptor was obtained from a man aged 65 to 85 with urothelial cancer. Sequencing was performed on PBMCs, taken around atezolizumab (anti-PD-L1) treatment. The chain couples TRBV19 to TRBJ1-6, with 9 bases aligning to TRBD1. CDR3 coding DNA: TGTGCCAGTAACCCATCGGGACAGGGCTGGAATTCACCCCTCCACTTT. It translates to CASNPSGQGWNSPLHF.